This T cell receptor beta chain is drawn from a study of radiation and T cells in renal cell carcinoma. Study-level findings and limits: Pretreatment tumor biopsies were lacking, so baseline clonotypes are unknown. Top tumor clonotypes rose in blood 2 weeks post-radiation, then contracted.

TCRdb's copy holds only in-frame clones and misses some; the assay was immunoSEQ multiplex PCR. The sample contains tens of thousands of clones, around 85% of which appear only once. The V gene's germline CDR1 is SNHLY and CDR2 FYNNEI. The CDR3 sequence is 13 residues long. The V and J ends lost 7 bases and 3 bases respectively, with 10 bases between them. Time point: blood 2 weeks post-SBRT. The treatment: 15 Gy SBRT to primary tumor, nephrectomy 4 weeks later. Regarding this clone: Its antigen is unidentified.

The chain is built from TRBV2 and TRBJ1-5; tentative D call: TRBD1 (6 bases). This receptor was identified in a man in his sixties with renal cell carcinoma. Specimen: blood, collected from a patient whose treatment included radiotherapy and nephrectomy. The CDR3 nucleotides read TGTGCCAGCAACGGACAGTTCAATCAGCCCCAGCATTTT. Translation: CASNGQFNQPQHF.